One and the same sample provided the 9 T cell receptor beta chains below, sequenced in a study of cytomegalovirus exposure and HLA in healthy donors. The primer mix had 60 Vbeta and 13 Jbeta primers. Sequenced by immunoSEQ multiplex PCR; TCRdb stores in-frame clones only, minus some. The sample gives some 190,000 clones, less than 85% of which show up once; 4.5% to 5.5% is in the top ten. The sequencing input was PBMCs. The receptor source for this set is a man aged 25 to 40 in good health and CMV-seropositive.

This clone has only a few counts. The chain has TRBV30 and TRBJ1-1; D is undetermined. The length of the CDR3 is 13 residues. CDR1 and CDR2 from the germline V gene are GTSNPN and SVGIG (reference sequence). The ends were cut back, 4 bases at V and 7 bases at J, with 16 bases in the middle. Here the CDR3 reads CAWIHRMRLEAFF. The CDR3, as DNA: TGTGCCTGGATCCATCGAATGCGACTTGAAGCTTTCTTT.

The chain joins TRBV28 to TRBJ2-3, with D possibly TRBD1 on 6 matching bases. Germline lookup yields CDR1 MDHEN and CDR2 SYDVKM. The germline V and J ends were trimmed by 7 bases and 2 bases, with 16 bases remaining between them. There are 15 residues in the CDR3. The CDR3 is CASMDTGYVTDTQYF. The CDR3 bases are TGTGCCAGCATGGACACAGGGTACGTCACAGATACGCAGTATTTT.

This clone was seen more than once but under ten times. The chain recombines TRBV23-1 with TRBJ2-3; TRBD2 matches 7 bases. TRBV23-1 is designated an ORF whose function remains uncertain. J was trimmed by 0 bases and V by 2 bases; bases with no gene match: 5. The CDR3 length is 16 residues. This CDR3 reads CASSQLTSSSTDTQYF. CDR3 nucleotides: TGCGCCAGCAGTCAACTGACTAGCAGTAGCACAGATACGCAGTATTTT.

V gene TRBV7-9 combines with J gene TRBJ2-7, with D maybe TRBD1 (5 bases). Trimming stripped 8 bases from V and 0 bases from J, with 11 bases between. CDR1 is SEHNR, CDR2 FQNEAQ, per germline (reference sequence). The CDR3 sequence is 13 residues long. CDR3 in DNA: TGTGCCAGCGAACAGGTGTCCTCCTACGAGCAGTACTTC. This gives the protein CASEQVSSYEQYF.

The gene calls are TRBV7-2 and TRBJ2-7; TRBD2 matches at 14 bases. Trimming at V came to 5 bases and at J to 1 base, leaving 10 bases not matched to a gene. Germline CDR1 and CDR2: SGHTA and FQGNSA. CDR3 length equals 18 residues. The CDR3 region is CASSPETSGGGRSYEQYF. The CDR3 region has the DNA TGTGCCAGCAGCCCCGAGACTAGCGGGGGGGGTAGGTCCTACGAGCAGTACTTC.

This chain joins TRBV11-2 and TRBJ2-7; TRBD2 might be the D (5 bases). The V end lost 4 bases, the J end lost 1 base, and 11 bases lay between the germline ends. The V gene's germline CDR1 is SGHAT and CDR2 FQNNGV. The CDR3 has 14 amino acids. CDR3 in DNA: TGTGCCAGCAGCTCCGACTATCAGTCCTACGAGCAGTACTTC. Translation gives CASSSDYQSYEQYF.

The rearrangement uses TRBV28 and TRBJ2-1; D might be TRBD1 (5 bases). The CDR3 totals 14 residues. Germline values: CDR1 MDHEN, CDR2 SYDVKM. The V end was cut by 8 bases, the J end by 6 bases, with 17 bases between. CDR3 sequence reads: CASQGREFVNEQFF. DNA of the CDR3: TGTGCCAGCCAGGGAAGGGAATTTGTCAATGAGCAGTTCTTC. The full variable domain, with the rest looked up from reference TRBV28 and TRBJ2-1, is DVKVTQSSRYLVKRTGEKVFLECVQDMDHENMFWYRQDPGLGLRLIYFSYDVKMKEKGDIPEGYSVSREKKERFSLILESASTNQTSMYLCASQGREFVNEQFFGPGTRLTVL.

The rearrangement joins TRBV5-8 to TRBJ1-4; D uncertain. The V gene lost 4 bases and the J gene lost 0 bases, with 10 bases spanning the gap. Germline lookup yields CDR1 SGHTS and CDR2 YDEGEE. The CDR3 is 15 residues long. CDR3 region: CASSPTGATNEKLFF. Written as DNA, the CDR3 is TGTGCCAGCAGCCCGACGGGTGCAACTAATGAAAAACTGTTTTTT.

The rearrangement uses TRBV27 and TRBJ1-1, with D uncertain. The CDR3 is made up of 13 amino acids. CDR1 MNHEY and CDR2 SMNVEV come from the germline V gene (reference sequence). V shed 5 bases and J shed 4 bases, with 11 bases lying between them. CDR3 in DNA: TGTGCCAGCAGTACCGCAGCGGGCACTGAAGCTTTCTTT. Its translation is CASSTAAGTEAFF.